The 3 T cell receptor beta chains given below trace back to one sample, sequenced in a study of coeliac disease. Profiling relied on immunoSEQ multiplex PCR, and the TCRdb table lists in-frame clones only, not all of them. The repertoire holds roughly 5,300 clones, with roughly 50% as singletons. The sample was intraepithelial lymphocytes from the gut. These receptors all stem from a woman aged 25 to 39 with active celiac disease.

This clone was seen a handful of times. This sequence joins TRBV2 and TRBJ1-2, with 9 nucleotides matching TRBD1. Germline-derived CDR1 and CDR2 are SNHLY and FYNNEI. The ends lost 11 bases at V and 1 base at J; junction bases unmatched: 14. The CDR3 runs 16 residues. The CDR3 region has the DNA TGTGCCGTCACAGGGGGCCAATCTCCTATTAACTATGGCTACACCTTC. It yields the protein CAVTGGQSPINYGYTF.

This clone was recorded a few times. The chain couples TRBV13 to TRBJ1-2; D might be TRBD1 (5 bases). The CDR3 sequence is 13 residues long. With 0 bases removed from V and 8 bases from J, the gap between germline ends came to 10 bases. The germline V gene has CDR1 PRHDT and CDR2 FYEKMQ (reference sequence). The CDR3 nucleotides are TGTGCCAGCAGCTTAGGACAGGCCAGGGGCTACACCTTC. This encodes CASSLGQARGYTF.

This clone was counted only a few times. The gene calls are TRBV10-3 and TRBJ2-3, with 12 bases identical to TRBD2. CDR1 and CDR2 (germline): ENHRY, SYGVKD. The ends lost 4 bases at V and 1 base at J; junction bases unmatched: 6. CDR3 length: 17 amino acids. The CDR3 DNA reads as TGTGCCATCAGTGTGAGACTAGCGGGGGCCGGCACAGATACGCAGTATTTT. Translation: CAISVRLAGAGTDTQYF.